Given below is one T cell receptor beta chain in context. The antigen remains unidentified. V lost 4 bases and J 6 bases, leaving 12 bases between the germline ends. The germline V gene has CDR1 GTSNPN and CDR2 SVGIG (reference sequence). The CDR3 covers 13 residues. This sample is drawn from a study of cytomegalovirus exposure and HLA in healthy donors. Study-level points and caveats: Presence/absence analysis assumed near-uniform sequencing depth across donors. In an earlier analysis, about 87% or about 30%: the productive usage of most TCR beta V segments. TCR beta chain V- and J-gene trimming was linked, in a later analysis, to a missense variant in DCLRE1C.

Use of 60 Vbeta and 13 Jbeta primers characterized the PCR. Authors' methods: A follow-up analysis tallied about 80 million unique TCR beta chains, roughly 9.9 million shared. TCRdb's copy holds only in-frame clones and misses some; the assay was immunoSEQ multiplex PCR. The V and J calls and the clone size are those of that table, but D and trimming were determined from the DNA. The sample includes tens of thousands of clones, more than 65% of them seen just once. The chain employs TRBV30 and TRBJ2-2; no clear D gene. This TCR was recovered from a girl aged 2 to 10 in good health and CMV-seropositive. The sequenced sample consisted of PBMCs. DNA of the CDR3: TGTGCCTGGACCTACCTTAACGCCGGGGAGCTGTTTTTT. Its translation is CAWTYLNAGELFF.